The 22 T cell receptor beta chains reported below all come from one sample, sequenced in a study of T cell responses to AZD1222 COVID-19 vaccine. The repertoire was sequenced with immunoSEQ multiplex PCR; TCRdb's copy has only in-frame clones and lacks some. Of about 200,000 clones in the sample, about 95% are singletons; the top ten hold about 1.5%. The sample here was peripheral blood, taken 28 days after the second dose of the MenACWY control vaccine. These receptors came from an adult who received the MenACWY meningococcal vaccine as a control.

This clone was recorded only once. V gene TRBV29-1 combines with J gene TRBJ2-3, with D perhaps TRBD1 (6 bases). Germline V gives CDR1 SQVTM, CDR2 ANQGSEA. This CDR3 contains 14 residues. Trimming pared 1 base from V and 4 bases from J, leaving 12 bases between. CDR3 in DNA: TGCAGCGTTGAAGTGGGGACATACCCAGATACGCAGTATTTT. The encoded protein is CSVEVGTYPDTQYF.

The chain joins TRBV28 to TRBJ1-2; D possibly corresponds to TRBD1 (5 bases). V lost 4 bases, J lost 7 bases, and 16 bases lay in between. Per germline, CDR1 MDHEN and CDR2 SYDVKM. The CDR3 is made up of 14 amino acids. This chain's CDR3 is CASSSPRGVGGYTF. CDR3 nucleotide sequence: TGTGCCAGCAGTTCCCCCCGGGGGGTTGGTGGCTACACCTTC.

About this clone: Other DNA sequences in this specimen translate into the identical CDR3. The CDR3 region is CASSLIGGNQETQYF. CDR3 nucleotides: TGTGCCAGCAGCTTAATAGGGGGAAACCAAGAGACCCAGTACTTC. The V call is TRBV7-3, the J call TRBJ2-5; weak D call: TRBD1 (6 bases). The CDR3 consists of 15 residues. Trimming removed 1 base from V and 0 bases from J, with 9 bases in between. Per the germline V gene, CDR1 is SGHTA and CDR2 is FQGTGA.

V and J are TRBV27 and TRBJ1-4; no clear D. There are 14 residues in the CDR3. The V gene's germline CDR1 is MNHEY and CDR2 SMNVEV (reference sequence). Trimming cost V 6 bases and J 6 bases, with 14 bases left between them. CDR3 sequence reads: CASRREALDEKLFF. In DNA, the CDR3 is TGTGCCAGCAGGAGGGAGGCCCTGGATGAAAAACTGTTTTTT. Using reference TRBV27 and TRBJ1-4 for the parts outside the CDR3, the full variable domain is EAQVTQNPRYLITVTGKKLTVTCSQNMNHEYMSWYRQDPGLGLRQIYYSMNVEVTDKGDVPEGYKVSRKEKRNFPLILESPSPNQTSLYFCASRREALDEKLFFGSGTQLSVL.

This clone was detected only a few times. The V and J genes are TRBV5-1 and TRBJ1-5; D not resolved. CDR3 length equals 13 residues. Trimming left V 0 bases short and J 4 bases short, with 5 bases between. Germline V CDR1 and CDR2: SGHRS, YFSETQ. The chain's CDR3 is CASSLAENQPQHF. For the CDR3, the DNA is TGCGCCAGCAGCTTGGCCGAAAATCAGCCCCAGCATTTT. The whole variable domain, remainder taken from reference TRBV5-1 and TRBJ1-5, is KAGVTQTPRYLIKTRGQQVTLSCSPISGHRSVSWYQQTPGQGLQFLFEYFSETQRNKGNFPGRFSGRQFSNSRSEMNVSTLELGDSALYLCASSLAENQPQHFGDGTRLSIL.

J is TRBJ1-5 and V is TRBV7-9; maybe TRBD1 (5 bases). Germline-derived CDR1 and CDR2 are SEHNR and FQNEAQ (reference sequence). V shed 2 bases and J shed 8 bases, with 13 bases lying between them. The length of the CDR3 is 14 residues. The CDR3 DNA sequence: TGTGCCAGCAGCTTATCGGGGCTAGGCGAGCCCCAGCATTTT. It encodes CASSLSGLGEPQHF.

This clone was observed a few times. For the CDR3, the DNA is TGTGCCTGGCGGATCTTACCCTACTATGGCTACACCTTC. Translated: CAWRILPYYGYTF. V and J are TRBV30 and TRBJ1-2; D ambiguous. Trimming took off 5 bases at V and 3 bases at J, with 13 bases between the two ends. Germline CDR1 GTSNPN, CDR2 SVGIG (reference sequence). The CDR3 has 13 amino acids.

The gene calls are TRBV9 and TRBJ2-7; D not certain. V gave up 1 base and J gave up 0 bases, with 8 bases separating them. Germline CDR1 is SGDLS and CDR2 is YYNGEE. The length of the CDR3 is 14 residues. The CDR3 DNA sequence: TGTGCCAGCAGCGTAAGGGTCGTCTCCTACGAGCAGTACTTC. Its translation: CASSVRVVSYEQYF.

V is TRBV11-2 and J is TRBJ1-4; 7 nucleotides line up with TRBD1. Germline V lookup: CDR1 SGHAT, CDR2 FQNNGV. V lost 5 bases to trimming and J lost 11 bases; unmatched junction nucleotides: 8. The CDR3 length is 13 residues. CDR3 sequence reads: CASSDREREKLFF. CDR3 nucleotide sequence: TGTGCCAGCAGCGACAGGGAGCGGGAGAAACTGTTTTTT.

V gene TRBV7-2 combines with J gene TRBJ2-6; no clear D. V lost 1 base, J lost 0 bases, and 4 bases lay in between. The CDR3 contains 15 residues. Germline CDR1 and CDR2: SGHTA and FQGNSA. This CDR3 reads CASSLDFSGANVLTF. DNA for the CDR3: TGTGCCAGCAGCTTAGATTTCTCTGGGGCCAACGTCCTGACTTTC.

This clone appeared once. CDR3 sequence: CASSQPREPEQFF. The CDR3 bases are TGTGCCAGCAGCCAGCCGAGAGAGCCTGAGCAGTTCTTC. The chain carries TRBV7-9 and TRBJ2-1; D gene unclear. Germline V gene data show CDR1 as SEHNR and CDR2 as FQNEAQ (reference sequence). With 5 bases removed from V and 9 bases from J, the gap between germline ends came to 14 bases. CDR3 length equals 13 residues.

This chain uses TRBV18 with TRBJ2-5, with D possibly being TRBD1 (7 bases). CDR3 length: 14 residues. Trimming removed 3 bases from V and 3 bases from J, with 11 bases in between. Germline V gene sequence: CDR1 KGHSH, CDR2 LQKENI. CDR3 sequence: CASSPARGEETQYF. Written as DNA, the CDR3 is TGTGCCAGCTCACCTGCCAGGGGGGAAGAGACCCAGTACTTC.

This clone was picked up one time. The CDR3 DNA reads as TGCGCCAGCAGCTTGGCCCCCAACTACGAGCAGTACTTC. Its protein product is CASSLAPNYEQYF. The V call is TRBV5-1, the J call TRBJ2-7; D not resolved. CDR1 is SGHRS, CDR2 YFSETQ, per germline. The length of the CDR3 is 13 residues. V dropped 0 bases and J dropped 3 bases, with 7 bases sitting between them. The entire variable domain, with the rest obtained from reference TRBV5-1 and TRBJ2-7, is as follows: KAGVTQTPRYLIKTRGQQVTLSCSPISGHRSVSWYQQTPGQGLQFLFEYFSETQRNKGNFPGRFSGRQFSNSRSEMNVSTLELGDSALYLCASSLAPNYEQYFGPGTRLTVT.

V gene TRBV6-5 combines with J gene TRBJ1-1; D gene uncertain. This CDR3 has 11 residues. The germline V gene encodes CDR1 MNHEY and CDR2 SVGAGI. Trimming removed 9 bases at V and 0 bases at J, with 5 bases between. The CDR3, as DNA: TGTGCCAGTGTGGTGAACACTGAAGCTTTCTTT. Protein: CASVVNTEAFF.

In this sample, this clone turned up once. The V call is TRBV7-8, the J call TRBJ1-6; D is undetermined. Trimming cost V 5 bases and J 8 bases, with 13 bases left between them. This CDR3 contains 14 residues. CDR1 is SGHVS and CDR2 is FQNEAQ in the germline V gene. The CDR3 DNA follows: TGTGCCAGCAGCCCCGGGCTTAACGATTCACCCCTCCACTTT. This sequence encodes CASSPGLNDSPLHF.

In DNA, the CDR3 is TGTGCCAGCAGCGTAGTAAGTCATGAGCAGTTCTTC. It translates to CASSVVSHEQFF. J is TRBJ2-1 and V is TRBV9; D is undetermined. V lost 0 bases and J 8 bases, leaving 6 bases between the germline ends. The length of the CDR3 is 12 residues. Germline V lookup: CDR1 SGDLS, CDR2 YYNGEE.

The chain joins TRBV6-5 to TRBJ1-2, with D possibly being TRBD1 (5 bases). There are 14 residues in the CDR3. The germline gives CDR1 MNHEY, CDR2 SVGAGI. Trimming stripped 2 bases from V and 7 bases from J, with 14 bases between. The CDR3 region is CASSYGAGTRGYTF. CDR3 coding DNA: TGTGCCAGCAGTTACGGGGCAGGCACCCGTGGCTACACCTTC.

The chain joins TRBV5-1 to TRBJ2-2, with D perhaps matching TRBD1 (7 bases). This CDR3 spans 15 amino acids. The germline gives CDR1 SGHRS, CDR2 YFSETQ. Trimming took off 0 bases at V and 3 bases at J, with 9 bases between the two ends. The chain's CDR3 is CASSLVRGDTGELFF. In DNA form, the CDR3 reads TGCGCCAGCAGCTTGGTCAGGGGGGACACCGGGGAGCTGTTTTTT.

In this sample, this clone turned up once. The chain links TRBV4-2 to TRBJ1-1; D possibly corresponds to TRBD1 (6 bases). Deletions cut 3 bases from V and 0 bases from J, with 11 bases between. CDR1 LGHNA and CDR2 YNFKEQ come from the germline V gene. This CDR3 comprises 15 residues. The CDR3 region is CASSQIQGMNTEAFF. Here the CDR3 DNA reads TGTGCCAGCAGCCAGATTCAGGGGATGAACACTGAAGCTTTCTTT.

This clone was recorded once. J is TRBJ1-1 and V is TRBV19; D unresolved. CDR3 length equals 14 residues. The germline V gene encodes CDR1 LNHDA and CDR2 SQIVND (reference sequence). The germline V and J ends were trimmed by 2 bases and 1 base, with 8 bases remaining between them. The CDR3: CASSISRQNTEAFF. The CDR3 DNA reads as TGTGCCAGTAGTATATCCCGACAGAACACTGAAGCTTTCTTT.

The V and J genes are TRBV6-1 and TRBJ1-5, with 8 bases lining up with TRBD1. V lost 4 bases and J lost 8; bases outside the gene matches: 13. CDR1 is MNHNS and CDR2 is SASEGT in the germline V gene. The CDR3 extends over 16 amino acids. CDR3 DNA sequence: TGTGCCAGCAGTGGAAGGGGGGTTCAGGGGGCCAAGCCCCAGCATTTT. Its protein is CASSGRGVQGAKPQHF.

The rearrangement joins TRBV6-2 or TRBV6-3 to TRBJ2-7; 8 bases are shared with TRBD1. CDR1 MNHEY and CDR2 SVGEGT come from the germline V gene. This CDR3 contains 16 residues. Losses at the gene ends were 3 bases for V and 2 bases for J; bases not matched to a gene: 9. The CDR3 loop is CASSYPRQGTPYEQYF. CDR3 in DNA: TGTGCCAGCAGTTATCCGAGACAGGGGACCCCCTACGAGCAGTACTTC.